Presented here are 11 T cell receptor beta chains from one specimen sequenced in a study of blood T cell repertoires in COVID-19. Only in-frame clones appear in the TCRdb table, and some are missing; sequencing was by immunoSEQ multiplex PCR. The repertoire consists of about 44,000 clones, with around 80% occurring once and the leading ten covering roughly two fifths. Sequencing used peripheral blood. These receptors came from a human donor in a cohort sampled during active COVID-19.

This sequence joins TRBV29-1 and TRBJ2-1; 11 bases are shared with TRBD1. Germline-derived CDR1 and CDR2 are SQVTM and ANQGSEA. The ends lost 4 bases at V and 7 bases at J; junction bases unmatched: 6. The CDR3 is made up of 14 amino acids. CDR3 sequence reads: CSVAHGTGGNEQFF. CDR3 DNA sequence: TGCAGCGTTGCCCACGGGACAGGGGGAAATGAGCAGTTCTTC.

The chain employs TRBV7-2 and TRBJ1-4; D is perhaps TRBD1 (5 bases). V was cut by 2 bases and J by 10 bases, with 17 bases left in between. CDR1 and CDR2 from the germline V gene are SGHTA and FQGNSA. CDR3 length equals 15 residues. This CDR3 reads CASSLFATDQGKLFF. DNA for the CDR3: TGTGCCAGCAGCTTATTTGCGACAGACCAGGGAAAACTGTTTTTT.

The V and J genes are TRBV2 and TRBJ2-5, with TRBD2 identical over 7 bases. CDR3 length: 14 amino acids. Germline loops: CDR1 SNHLY, CDR2 FYNNEI. The J segment lost 4 bases and the V segment lost 2 bases, leaving 4 bases of the junction unmatched. The CDR3 here is CASSELGEGETQYF. CDR3 coding DNA: TGTGCCAGCAGTGAACTGGGGGAGGGAGAGACCCAGTACTTC.

The chain combines TRBV28 with TRBJ1-2; 11 bases map to TRBD1. From germline, CDR1 is MDHEN and CDR2 SYDVKM. This CDR3 comprises 13 residues. With 8 bases clipped from V and 4 bases from J, the junction kept 3 bases outside the gene matches. The CDR3 DNA is TGTGCCAGCGGGACAGGGGGAGCCTATGGCTACACCTTC. Translating it yields CASGTGGAYGYTF.

The gene calls are TRBV7-2 and TRBJ2-2; 15 bases map to TRBD2. J was trimmed by 15 bases and V by 4 bases; bases with no gene match: 6. Germline V gene lookup returns CDR1 SGHTA and CDR2 FQGNSA. This CDR3 comprises 14 residues. CDR3 protein: CASSSGLAGGPLFF. CDR3 coding DNA: TGTGCCAGCAGCTCGGGACTAGCGGGGGGCCCGTTGTTTTTT.

The genes are TRBV3-1 (or the pseudogene TRBV3-2) and TRBJ2-3, with D maybe TRBD2 (6 bases). The length of the CDR3 is 15 residues. V dropped 1 base and J dropped 1 base, with 9 bases sitting between them. Germline V CDR1 and CDR2: LGHDT, YNNKEL (reference sequence). CDR3 protein: CASSQVRGGTDTQYF. Here the CDR3 DNA reads TGTGCCAGCAGCCAAGTCCGCGGGGGCACAGATACGCAGTATTTT.

The V and J genes are TRBV4-1 and TRBJ1-5; TRBD1 aligns across 12 bases. Germline lookup yields CDR1 MGHRA and CDR2 YSYEKL. J was trimmed by 2 bases and V by 4 bases; bases with no gene match: 9. The CDR3 totals 18 residues. DNA for the CDR3: TGCGCCAGCAGCCCGGGGGACAGGGGGCATGGTGGCAATCAGCCCCAGCATTTT. It translates to CASSPGDRGHGGNQPQHF.

V usage is TRBV19 and J usage is TRBJ1-2, with TRBD1 matching over 7 bases. The length of the CDR3 is 16 residues. Per the germline V gene, CDR1 is LNHDA and CDR2 is SQIVND (reference sequence). The trim removed 1 base at V and 5 bases at J, leaving 10 bases unmatched. Here the CDR3 DNA reads TGTGCCAGTAGTATAGCAGGGGACAGTGCAATGTATGGCTACACCTTC. This gives the protein CASSIAGDSAMYGYTF.

This clone was recorded a few times. The chain recombines TRBV5-1 with TRBJ2-3; 7 nucleotides align to TRBD1. The CDR3 totals 15 residues. V lost 4 bases, J lost 2 bases, and 7 bases stayed unmatched. Germline CDR1 reads SGHRS; CDR2 reads YFSETQ. CDR3 bases: TGCGCCAGCAGCCCGACAGGGCAAATCACAGATACGCAGTATTTT. It encodes CASSPTGQITDTQYF.

The rearrangement links TRBV28 to TRBJ1-2; D is possibly TRBD1 (6 bases). CDR3 length equals 12 residues. Germline CDR1 MDHEN, CDR2 SYDVKM. The V end was cut by 10 bases, the J end by 8 bases, with 17 bases between. The CDR3 bases are TGTGCCACCACGTTGGGGGCTGAGGGCTACACCTTC. Its protein product is CATTLGAEGYTF.

V is TRBV6-5 and J is TRBJ2-1; TRBD2 matches at 8 bases. The CDR3 contains 14 residues. Germline V gene sequence: CDR1 MNHEY, CDR2 SVGAGI. The junction had 8 bases not matched to a gene; V was cut back by 0 bases and J by 13 bases. CDR3 coding DNA: TGTGCCAGCAGTTACTCTCAAGCGGGGGACCGCCAGTTCTTC. It specifies CASSYSQAGDRQFF.